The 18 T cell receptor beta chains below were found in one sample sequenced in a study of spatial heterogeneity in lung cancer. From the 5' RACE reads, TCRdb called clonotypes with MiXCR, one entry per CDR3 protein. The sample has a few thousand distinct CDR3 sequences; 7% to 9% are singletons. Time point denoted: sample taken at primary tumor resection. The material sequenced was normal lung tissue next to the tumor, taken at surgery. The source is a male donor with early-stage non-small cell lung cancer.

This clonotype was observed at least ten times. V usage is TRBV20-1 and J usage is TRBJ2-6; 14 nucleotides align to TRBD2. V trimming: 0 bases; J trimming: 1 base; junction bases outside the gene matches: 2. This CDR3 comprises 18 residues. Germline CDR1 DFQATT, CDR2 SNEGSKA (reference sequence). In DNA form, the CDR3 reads TGCAGTGCTAGAGAGCGACTAGCGGGAGGGTCTGGGGCCAACGTCCTGACTTTC. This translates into CSARERLAGGSGANVLTF.

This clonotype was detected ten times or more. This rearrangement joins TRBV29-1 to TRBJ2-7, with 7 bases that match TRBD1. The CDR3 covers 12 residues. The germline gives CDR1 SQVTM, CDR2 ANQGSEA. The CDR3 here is CSVRDSKYGQYV. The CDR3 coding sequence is TGCAGCGTTCGGGACAGCAAGTACGGGCAGTACGTC.

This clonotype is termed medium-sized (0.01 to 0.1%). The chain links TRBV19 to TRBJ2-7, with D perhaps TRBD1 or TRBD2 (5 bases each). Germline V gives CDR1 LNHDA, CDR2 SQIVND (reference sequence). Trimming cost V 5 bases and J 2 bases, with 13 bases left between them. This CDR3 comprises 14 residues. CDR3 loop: CASSLRDGTYEQYF. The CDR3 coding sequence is TGTGCCAGTAGTCTACGGGACGGAACCTACGAGCAGTACTTC.

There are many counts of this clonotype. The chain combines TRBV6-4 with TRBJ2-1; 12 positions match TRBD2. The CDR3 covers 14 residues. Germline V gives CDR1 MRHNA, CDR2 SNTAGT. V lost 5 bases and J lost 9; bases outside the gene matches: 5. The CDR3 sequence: CASSPGLAGTEQFF. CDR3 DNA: TGTGCCAGCAGTCCAGGACTAGCGGGGACTGAGCAGTTCTTC.

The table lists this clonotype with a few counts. CDR3 nucleotide sequence: TGTGCCAGCAGTTCGCGGGACAGTTTCTACGAGCAGTACTTC. Translating it yields CASSSRDSFYEQYF. The chain recombines TRBV7-9 with TRBJ2-7; D might be TRBD1 (7 bases). The V gene's germline CDR1 is SEHNR and CDR2 FQNEAQ (reference sequence). V was pared by 6 bases and J by 3 bases, with 15 bases between. CDR3 size: 14 residues.

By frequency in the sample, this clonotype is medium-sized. CDR3 DNA: TGTGCCAGCAGTTACAGGACAGCCTACAATGAGCAGTTCTTC. This codes for CASSYRTAYNEQFF. The chain couples TRBV7-9 to TRBJ2-1, with a tentative D call TRBD1 (6 bases). V gave up 6 bases and J gave up 2 bases, with 11 bases separating them. This CDR3 spans 14 amino acids. Per the germline V gene, CDR1 is SEHNR and CDR2 is FQNEAQ (reference sequence).

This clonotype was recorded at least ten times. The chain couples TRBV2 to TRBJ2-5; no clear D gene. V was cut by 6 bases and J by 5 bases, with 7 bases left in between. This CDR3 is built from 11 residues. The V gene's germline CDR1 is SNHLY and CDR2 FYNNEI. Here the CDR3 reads CASRRQETQYF. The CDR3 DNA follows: TGTGCCAGCAGACGCCAGGAGACCCAGTACTTC.

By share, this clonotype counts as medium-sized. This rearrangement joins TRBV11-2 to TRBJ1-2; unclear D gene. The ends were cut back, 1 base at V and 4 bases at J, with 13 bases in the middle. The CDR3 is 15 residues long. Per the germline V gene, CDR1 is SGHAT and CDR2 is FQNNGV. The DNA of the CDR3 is TGTGCCAGCAGCTTAGCTTTCCAGGACCCCTATGGCTACACCTTC. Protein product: CASSLAFQDPYGYTF.

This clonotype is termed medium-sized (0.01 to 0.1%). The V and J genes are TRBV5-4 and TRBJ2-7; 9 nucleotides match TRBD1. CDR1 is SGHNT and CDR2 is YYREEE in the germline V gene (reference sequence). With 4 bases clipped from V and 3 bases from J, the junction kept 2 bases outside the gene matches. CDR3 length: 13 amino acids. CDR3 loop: CASSGGQGYEQYF. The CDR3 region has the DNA TGTGCCAGCAGCGGGGGACAGGGCTACGAGCAGTACTTC. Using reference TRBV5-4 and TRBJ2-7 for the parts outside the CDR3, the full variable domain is ETGVTQSPTHLIKTRGQQVTLRCSSQSGHNTVSWYQQALGQGPQFIFQYYREEENGRGNFPPRFSGLQFPNYSSELNVNALELDDSALYLCASSGGQGYEQYFGPGTRLTVT.

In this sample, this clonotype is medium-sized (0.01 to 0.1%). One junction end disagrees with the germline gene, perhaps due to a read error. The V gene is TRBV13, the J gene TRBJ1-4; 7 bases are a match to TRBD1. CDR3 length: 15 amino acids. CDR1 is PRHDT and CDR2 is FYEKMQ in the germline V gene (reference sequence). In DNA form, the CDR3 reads TGTGCCAGCAGCCCTACTGACAGGGACAATGGAAAACTGTTTTTT. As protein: CASSPTDRDNGKLFF.

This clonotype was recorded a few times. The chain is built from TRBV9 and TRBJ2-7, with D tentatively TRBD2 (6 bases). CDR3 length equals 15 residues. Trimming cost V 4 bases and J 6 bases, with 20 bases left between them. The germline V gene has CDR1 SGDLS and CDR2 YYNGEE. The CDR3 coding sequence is TGTGCCAGCAGCCCCAGTGGGACTCCCTTTACCGAGCAGTACTTC. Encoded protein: CASSPSGTPFTEQYF. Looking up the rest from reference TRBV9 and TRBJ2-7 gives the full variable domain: DSGVTQTPKHLITATGQRVTLRCSPRSGDLSVYWYQQSLDQGLQFLIQYYNGEERAKGNILERFSAQQFPDLHSELNLSSLELGDSALYFCASSPSGTPFTEQYFGPGTRLTVT.

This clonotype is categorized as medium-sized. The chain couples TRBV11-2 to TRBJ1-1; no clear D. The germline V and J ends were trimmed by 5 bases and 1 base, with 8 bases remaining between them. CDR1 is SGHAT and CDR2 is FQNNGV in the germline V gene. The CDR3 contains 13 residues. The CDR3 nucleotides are TGTGCCAGCAGCAAGACTGGGAACACTGAAGCTTTCTTT. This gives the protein CASSKTGNTEAFF.

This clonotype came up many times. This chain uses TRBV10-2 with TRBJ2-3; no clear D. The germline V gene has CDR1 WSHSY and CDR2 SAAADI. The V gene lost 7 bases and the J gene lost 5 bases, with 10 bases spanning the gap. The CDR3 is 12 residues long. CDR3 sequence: CASTFSRDTQYF. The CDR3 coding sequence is TGCGCCAGCACCTTTTCCAGAGATACGCAGTATTTT.

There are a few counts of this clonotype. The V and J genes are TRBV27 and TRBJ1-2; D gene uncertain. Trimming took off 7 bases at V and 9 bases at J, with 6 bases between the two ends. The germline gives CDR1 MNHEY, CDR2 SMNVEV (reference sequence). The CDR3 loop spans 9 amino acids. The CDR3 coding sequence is TGTGCCAGCACTCGAAGCTACACCTTC. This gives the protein CASTRSYTF.

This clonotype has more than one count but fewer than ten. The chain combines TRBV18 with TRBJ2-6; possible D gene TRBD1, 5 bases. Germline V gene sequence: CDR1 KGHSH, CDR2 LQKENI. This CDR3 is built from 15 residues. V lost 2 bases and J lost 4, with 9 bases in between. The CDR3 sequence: CASSPGREGANVLTF. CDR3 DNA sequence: TGTGCCAGCTCACCAGGCAGGGAAGGGGCCAACGTCCTGACTTTC.

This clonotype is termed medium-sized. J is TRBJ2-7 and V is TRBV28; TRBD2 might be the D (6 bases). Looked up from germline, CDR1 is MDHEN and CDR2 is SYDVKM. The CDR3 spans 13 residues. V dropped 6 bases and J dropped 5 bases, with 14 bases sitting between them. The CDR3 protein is CASSLPGGDEQYF. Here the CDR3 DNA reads TGTGCCAGCAGCCTCCCCGGAGGGGACGAGCAGTACTTC. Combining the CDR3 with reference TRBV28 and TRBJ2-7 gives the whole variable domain DVKVTQSSRYLVKRTGEKVFLECVQDMDHENMFWYRQDPGLGLRLIYFSYDVKMKEKGDIPEGYSVSREKKERFSLILESASTNQTSMYLCASSLPGGDEQYFGPGTRLTVT.

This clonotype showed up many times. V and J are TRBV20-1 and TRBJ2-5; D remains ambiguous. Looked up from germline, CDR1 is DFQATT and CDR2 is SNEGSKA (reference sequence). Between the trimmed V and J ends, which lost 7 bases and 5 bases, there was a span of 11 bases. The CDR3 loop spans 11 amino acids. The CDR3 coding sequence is TGCAGTGGCCAGCCGCGGGAGACCCAGTACTTC. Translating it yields CSGQPRETQYF.

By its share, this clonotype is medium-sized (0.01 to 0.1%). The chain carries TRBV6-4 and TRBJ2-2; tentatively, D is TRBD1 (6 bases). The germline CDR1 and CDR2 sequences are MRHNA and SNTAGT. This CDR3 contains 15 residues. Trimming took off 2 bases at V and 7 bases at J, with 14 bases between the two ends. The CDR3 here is CASSDRPGAVGELFF. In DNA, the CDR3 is TGTGCCAGCAGTGACCGTCCAGGGGCGGTCGGGGAGCTGTTTTTT.